One T cell receptor beta chain is described in this entry. These data come from a study of response to subunit inactivated influenza vaccine. TCRdb re-derived calls from the RT-PCR reads in MiXCR, one entry per CDR3 protein. The profile shows 280,000 or so distinct CDR3 sequences, less than 25% of them singletons. V was shortened by 10 bases and J by 9 bases, with 10 bases between the two germline ends. Per the germline V gene, CDR1 is SGHTA and CDR2 is FQGNSA. This CDR3 spans 10 amino acids. V usage is TRBV7-2 and J usage is TRBJ2-1, with D uncertain. This TCR was recovered from a man aged 45 to 70 who received an inactivated influenza vaccine. The input for sequencing was PBMCs from blood, taken approximately 22 months after vaccination. CDR3 sequence (DNA): TGTGCCACTATCCGATTTGAGCAGTTCTTC. It encodes CATIRFEQFF. Together with reference TRBV7-2 and TRBJ2-1, the CDR3 gives the full variable domain: GAGVSQSPSNKVTEKGKDVELRCDPISGHTALYWYRQSLGQGLEFLIYFQGNSAPDKSGLPSDRFSAERTGGSVSTLTIQRTQQEDSAVYLCATIRFEQFFGPGTRLTVL.